The rows below give T cell receptor beta chains drawn from one sample of a study of blood T cell repertoires in COVID-19. Generated by immunoSEQ multiplex PCR, the TCRdb table keeps only in-frame clones and is missing some. The table has approximately 170,000 clones, about nine tenths seen once. The specimen sequenced was peripheral blood. The receptors were gathered from a man aged 55 to 70 with acute or convalescent COVID-19. The CDR3 runs from the conserved cysteine through the conserved F or W. Fields, in order: V gene, clone size, J gene, D gene, CDR3 protein, CDR3 DNA. D genes are given only for firm matches. Clone sizes are given selectively: once, few, many, or a class where the clone is expanded.

v_call: TRBV7-8; clone_size: many; j_call: TRBJ2-1; d_call: TRBD1; cdr3_aa: CASSRPRDRINNEQFF; cdr3_nt: TGTGCCAGCAGCCGACCCCGGGACAGAATAAACAATGAGCAGTTCTTC
v_call: TRBV19; clone_size: once; j_call: TRBJ1-2; d_call: NA; cdr3_aa: CASSILDSSVVGYTF; cdr3_nt: TGTGCCAGTAGTATCTTGGACAGTTCGGTGGTGGGCTACACCTTC
v_call: TRBV29-1; clone_size: NA; j_call: TRBJ1-3; d_call: NA; cdr3_aa: CSVLRPGSGNTIYF; cdr3_nt: TGCAGCGTTCTACGACCGGGCTCTGGAAACACCATATATTTT
v_call: TRBV11-2; clone_size: NA; j_call: TRBJ1-2; d_call: NA; cdr3_aa: CASSFSGNGGYTF; cdr3_nt: TGTGCCAGCAGCTTTTCGGGGAATGGAGGCTACACCTTC
v_call: TRBV6-5; clone_size: NA; j_call: TRBJ1-1; d_call: TRBD1; cdr3_aa: CASSYFRDRENTEAFF; cdr3_nt: TGTGCCAGCAGTTACTTCCGGGACAGGGAGAACACTGAAGCTTTCTTT
v_call: TRBV5-6; clone_size: NA; j_call: TRBJ2-3; d_call: NA; cdr3_aa: CASSPGGPHADTQYF; cdr3_nt: TGTGCCAGCAGCCCGGGTGGCCCACACGCCGATACGCAGTATTTT
v_call: TRBV6-5; clone_size: NA; j_call: TRBJ1-2; d_call: NA; cdr3_aa: CASSLTSEANYGYTF; cdr3_nt: TGTGCCAGCAGCTTGACCAGCGAAGCTAACTATGGCTACACCTTC
v_call: TRBV9; clone_size: NA; j_call: TRBJ1-6; d_call: TRBD1; cdr3_aa: CASSEGQDINNSPLHF; cdr3_nt: TGTGCCAGCAGCGAGGGACAGGACATTAATAATTCACCCCTCCACTTT
v_call: TRBV6-5; clone_size: NA; j_call: TRBJ1-2; d_call: NA; cdr3_aa: CASSYVGAGLYGYTF; cdr3_nt: TGTGCCAGCAGTTACGTGGGGGCCGGACTTTATGGCTACACCTTC
v_call: TRBV5-1; clone_size: NA; j_call: TRBJ2-3; d_call: NA; cdr3_aa: CASSRDSSTDTQYF; cdr3_nt: TGCGCCAGCAGCCGGGACTCTAGCACAGATACGCAGTATTTT
v_call: TRBV27; clone_size: NA; j_call: TRBJ1-6; d_call: NA; cdr3_aa: CASSLNRDSFYNSPLHF; cdr3_nt: TGTGCCAGCAGTCTTAACCGAGACAGTTTCTATAATTCACCCCTCCACTTT
v_call: TRBV13; clone_size: NA; j_call: TRBJ1-4; d_call: NA; cdr3_aa: CASSNQNEKLFF; cdr3_nt: TGTGCCAGCAGCAATCAGAATGAAAAACTGTTTTTT
v_call: TRBV7-2; clone_size: NA; j_call: TRBJ1-2; d_call: TRBD1; cdr3_aa: CASSRDRNYGYTF; cdr3_nt: TGTGCCAGCAGCCGGGACAGGAACTATGGCTACACCTTC
v_call: TRBV19; clone_size: NA; j_call: TRBJ2-1; d_call: TRBD2; cdr3_aa: CASSWGTSGRGAYNEQFF; cdr3_nt: TGTGCCAGCTCCTGGGGCACTAGCGGGAGAGGCGCTTACAATGAGCAGTTCTTC
v_call: TRBV4-1; clone_size: NA; j_call: TRBJ2-1; d_call: TRBD1; cdr3_aa: CASSRRTGGGNEQFF; cdr3_nt: TGCGCCAGCAGCCGACGGACAGGGGGCGGGAATGAGCAGTTCTTC
v_call: TRBV4-3; clone_size: NA; j_call: TRBJ2-2; d_call: NA; cdr3_aa: CASARRTNTGELFF; cdr3_nt: TGCGCCAGCGCTAGGCGGACAAACACCGGGGAGCTGTTTTTT
v_call: TRBV10-3; clone_size: NA; j_call: TRBJ2-7; d_call: TRBD1; cdr3_aa: CAIRPGGDEQYF; cdr3_nt: TGTGCCATCAGGCCAGGGGGTGACGAGCAGTACTTC
v_call: TRBV5-1; clone_size: NA; j_call: TRBJ1-1; d_call: TRBD1; cdr3_aa: CASSLGDRGTEAFF; cdr3_nt: TGCGCCAGCAGCCTTGGGGACAGAGGCACTGAAGCTTTCTTT
v_call: TRBV5-1; clone_size: NA; j_call: TRBJ2-3; d_call: NA; cdr3_aa: CASSRGTTDTQYF; cdr3_nt: TGCGCCAGCAGCAGGGGGACGACAGATACGCAGTATTTT
v_call: TRBV18; clone_size: NA; j_call: TRBJ1-2; d_call: NA; cdr3_aa: CASSPTGEDYGYTF; cdr3_nt: TGTGCCAGCTCACCGACGGGGGAGGACTATGGCTACACCTTC
v_call: TRBV6-5; clone_size: NA; j_call: TRBJ1-5; d_call: NA; cdr3_aa: CASSFRDLSNQPQHF; cdr3_nt: TGTGCCAGCAGTTTCCGGGACTTGAGCAATCAGCCCCAGCATTTT
v_call: TRBV7-8; clone_size: NA; j_call: TRBJ2-7; d_call: NA; cdr3_aa: CASSLDSGVYEQYF; cdr3_nt: TGTGCCAGCAGCTTAGACTCCGGAGTATACGAGCAGTACTTC
v_call: TRBV14; clone_size: NA; j_call: TRBJ1-2; d_call: NA; cdr3_aa: CASSQDRRSGGYTF; cdr3_nt: TGTGCCAGCAGCCAAGATCGTAGGTCAGGGGGCTACACCTTC
v_call: TRBV27; clone_size: NA; j_call: TRBJ1-6; d_call: NA; cdr3_aa: CASSLESNSPLHF; cdr3_nt: TGTGCCAGCAGTTTGGAGTCTAATTCACCCCTCCACTTT
v_call: TRBV5-4; clone_size: NA; j_call: TRBJ2-2; d_call: NA; cdr3_aa: CASSPRTNTGELFF; cdr3_nt: TGTGCCAGCTCCCCGAGAACGAACACCGGGGAGCTGTTTTTT
v_call: TRBV15; clone_size: NA; j_call: TRBJ2-7; d_call: NA; cdr3_aa: CATSREIGGAGVEQYF; cdr3_nt: TGTGCCACCAGCAGAGAAATTGGAGGGGCAGGAGTAGAGCAGTACTTC
v_call: TRBV6-4; clone_size: NA; j_call: TRBJ2-1; d_call: NA; cdr3_aa: CASSLGPGYNEQFF; cdr3_nt: TGTGCCAGCTCTTTAGGGCCAGGGTACAATGAGCAGTTCTTC
v_call: TRBV5-6; clone_size: NA; j_call: TRBJ1-1; d_call: NA; cdr3_aa: CASSAVWSGTEAFF; cdr3_nt: TGTGCCAGCAGCGCTGTATGGAGCGGCACTGAAGCTTTCTTT
v_call: TRBV5-5; clone_size: NA; j_call: TRBJ1-2; d_call: TRBD1; cdr3_aa: CASSIGTGPIGYTF; cdr3_nt: TGTGCCAGCAGCATTGGGACAGGGCCCATCGGCTACACCTTC
v_call: TRBV5-1; clone_size: NA; j_call: TRBJ1-1; d_call: NA; cdr3_aa: CASSSTTGGTEAFF; cdr3_nt: TGCGCCAGCAGCTCGACGACCGGGGGCACTGAAGCTTTCTTT
v_call: TRBV24-1; clone_size: NA; j_call: TRBJ2-1; d_call: NA; cdr3_aa: CATSDWADNEQFF; cdr3_nt: TGTGCCACCAGTGATTGGGCCGACAATGAGCAGTTCTTC
v_call: TRBV7-2; clone_size: NA; j_call: TRBJ2-7; d_call: NA; cdr3_aa: CASSPEGTRLYEQYF; cdr3_nt: TGTGCCAGCAGCCCCGAAGGGACAAGGCTCTACGAGCAGTACTTC
v_call: TRBV14; clone_size: once; j_call: TRBJ2-5; d_call: NA; cdr3_aa: CASSQDLRKTQYF; cdr3_nt: TGTGCCAGCAGCCAAGATTTGCGAAAGACCCAGTACTTC
v_call: TRBV6-5; clone_size: few; j_call: TRBJ2-3; d_call: TRBD1; cdr3_aa: CASRPRDRGTDTQYF; cdr3_nt: TGTGCCAGCAGACCACGGGACAGGGGCACAGATACGCAGTATTTT
v_call: TRBV6-2/TRBV6-3; clone_size: once; j_call: TRBJ2-2; d_call: TRBD1; cdr3_aa: CASSMTGAGELFF; cdr3_nt: TGTGCCAGCAGCATGACAGGGGCCGGGGAGCTGTTTTTT
v_call: TRBV2; clone_size: NA; j_call: TRBJ2-1; d_call: TRBD2; cdr3_aa: CASSGGGTYNEQFF; cdr3_nt: TGTGCCAGCAGTGGGGGGGGGACCTACAATGAGCAGTTCTTC
v_call: TRBV9; clone_size: NA; j_call: TRBJ2-1; d_call: NA; cdr3_aa: CASSVQPGGTYNEQFF; cdr3_nt: TGTGCCAGCAGCGTTCAACCGGGGGGCACCTACAATGAGCAGTTCTTC
v_call: TRBV27; clone_size: NA; j_call: TRBJ2-1; d_call: TRBD1; cdr3_aa: CASSGQGAQDNEQFF; cdr3_nt: TGTGCCAGCAGTGGTCAGGGGGCGCAGGACAATGAGCAGTTCTTC
v_call: TRBV11-2; clone_size: NA; j_call: TRBJ2-5; d_call: NA; cdr3_aa: CASSLDNRLWETQYF; cdr3_nt: TGTGCCAGCAGCTTAGATAACAGGTTGTGGGAGACCCAGTACTTC
v_call: TRBV2; clone_size: NA; j_call: TRBJ1-2; d_call: NA; cdr3_aa: CASQGGANYGYTF; cdr3_nt: TGTGCCAGCCAAGGGGGGGCTAACTATGGCTACACCTTC
v_call: TRBV6-6; clone_size: NA; j_call: TRBJ1-2; d_call: TRBD1; cdr3_aa: CASSGDRIYGYTF; cdr3_nt: TGTGCCAGCAGTGGGGACAGGATCTATGGCTACACCTTC
v_call: TRBV24-1; clone_size: NA; j_call: TRBJ1-2; d_call: TRBD1; cdr3_aa: CATSEPGTEDGYTF; cdr3_nt: TGTGCCACCAGTGAGCCCGGGACAGAAGATGGCTACACCTTC
v_call: TRBV6-2/TRBV6-3; clone_size: NA; j_call: TRBJ1-1; d_call: TRBD1; cdr3_aa: CASSYLRGRVADTEAFF; cdr3_nt: TGTGCCAGCAGTTACTTGAGGGGGCGAGTCGCGGACACTGAAGCTTTCTTT
v_call: TRBV2; clone_size: few; j_call: TRBJ1-5; d_call: NA; cdr3_aa: CASNPTGSNQPQHF; cdr3_nt: TGTGCCAGCAATCCGACGGGGAGCAATCAGCCCCAGCATTTT
v_call: TRBV5-1; clone_size: NA; j_call: TRBJ1-5; d_call: NA; cdr3_aa: CASRPDAGGNQPQHF; cdr3_nt: TGCGCCAGCAGGCCGGACGCGGGTGGCAATCAGCCCCAGCATTTT
v_call: TRBV6-6; clone_size: NA; j_call: TRBJ1-2; d_call: NA; cdr3_aa: CASSQTDPLGQLYGYTF; cdr3_nt: TGTGCCAGCAGTCAGACAGATCCCTTGGGTCAGCTCTATGGCTACACCTTC
v_call: TRBV5-1; clone_size: NA; j_call: TRBJ1-4; d_call: NA; cdr3_aa: CASSGTGLTNEKLFF; cdr3_nt: TGCGCCAGCAGCGGAACAGGGTTAACTAATGAAAAACTGTTTTTT
v_call: TRBV29-1; clone_size: NA; j_call: TRBJ2-7; d_call: NA; cdr3_aa: CSVGDRSYEQYF; cdr3_nt: TGCAGCGTTGGAGACAGGTCGTACGAGCAGTACTTC
v_call: TRBV6-2/TRBV6-3; clone_size: NA; j_call: TRBJ2-1; d_call: TRBD2; cdr3_aa: CASSPGTSGSLSYNEQFF; cdr3_nt: TGTGCCAGCAGCCCCGGGACTAGCGGGAGTCTATCCTACAATGAGCAGTTCTTC
v_call: TRBV19; clone_size: NA; j_call: TRBJ1-5; d_call: TRBD1; cdr3_aa: CASTPGTGVGQPQHF; cdr3_nt: TGTGCCAGTACCCCCGGGACAGGGGTCGGTCAGCCCCAGCATTTT
v_call: TRBV5-1; clone_size: NA; j_call: TRBJ2-6; d_call: NA; cdr3_aa: CASSLAGASGANVLTF; cdr3_nt: TGCGCCAGCAGCTTGGCCGGAGCCTCTGGGGCCAACGTCCTGACTTTC